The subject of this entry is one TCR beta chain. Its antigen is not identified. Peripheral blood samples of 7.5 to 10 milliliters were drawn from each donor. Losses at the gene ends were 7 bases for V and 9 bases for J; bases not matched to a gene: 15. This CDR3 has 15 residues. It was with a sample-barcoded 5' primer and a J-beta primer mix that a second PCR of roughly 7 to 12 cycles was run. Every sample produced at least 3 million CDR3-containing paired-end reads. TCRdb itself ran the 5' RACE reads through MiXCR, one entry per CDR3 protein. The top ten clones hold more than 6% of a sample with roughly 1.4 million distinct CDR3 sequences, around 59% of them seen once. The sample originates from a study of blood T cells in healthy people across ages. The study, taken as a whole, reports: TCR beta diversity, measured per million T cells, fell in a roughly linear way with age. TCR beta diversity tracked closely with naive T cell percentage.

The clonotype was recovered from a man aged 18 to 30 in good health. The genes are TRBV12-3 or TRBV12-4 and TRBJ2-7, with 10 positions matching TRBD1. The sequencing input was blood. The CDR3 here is CASTQDRGQPGRQYF. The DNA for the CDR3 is TGTGCCAGCACCCAAGACAGGGGGCAACCGGGACGGCAGTACTTC.